This T cell receptor beta chain was profiled in a study of T-cell reconstitution after alpha-beta-depleted transplantation in children. Germline V gives CDR1 KGHSH, CDR2 LQKENI. With 3 bases removed from V and 3 bases from J, the gap between germline ends came to 9 bases. This CDR3 is 13 amino acids long. Library preparation (for TCRbeta) was performed with unique molecular identifiers. TCRdb redid the calling of the PCR reads with MiXCR, one entry per CDR3 protein. Here the sample spans 500,000 or so distinct CDR3 sequences, about 33% being singletons. V and J are TRBV18 and TRBJ2-7, with D unresolved. This sequence originates from a human donor who donated a stem cell graft to a child with aplastic anemia. The input for sequencing was PBMCs from the stem cell graft donor, taken from the stem cell graft. The CDR3 region has the DNA TGTGCCAGCTCACCGGGCACCTTCTACGAGCAGTACTTC. Translated: CASSPGTFYEQYF.